This paragraph reports one T cell receptor beta chain. At one end, the junction sequence differs from germline, possibly due to a read error. This entry is derived from a study of PD-L1 blockade in urothelial cancer. Turning to the study itself: Starting in the mid-2010s, patients were given atezolizumab (1,200 mg intravenously every 3 weeks). In the patient group, about 85% of the roughly 30 were males with bladder-origin urothelial cancer.

CDR3 size: 13 residues. CDR1 is SSHAT, CDR2 FNYEAQ, per germline (reference sequence). The templates were synthetic TCR analogs, and they were spiked into each PCR. This table comes from immunoSEQ multiplex PCR, and its TCRdb copy is limited to in-frame clones, with some not included. Of about 100,000 clones in the sample, approximately 85% are singletons; the top ten hold approximately 2.4%. Each patient's cancer was a locally advanced or metastatic urothelial carcinoma. The material was PBMCs, obtained around atezolizumab (anti-PD-L1) treatment. The chain employs TRBV7-7 and TRBJ2-7; no clear D gene. The receptor comes from a man between 50 and 59 years old with urothelial cancer. Here the CDR3 reads CASSRDISYEQYF. CDR3 nucleotide sequence: TGTGCTAGCAGCCGAGACATTTCCTACGAGCAGTACTTC. The full variable domain, with the rest looked up from reference TRBV7-7 and TRBJ2-7, is GAGVSQSPRYKVTKRGQDVTLRCDPISSHATLYWYQQALGQGPEFLTYFNYEAQPDKSGLPSDRFSAERPEGSISTLTIQRTEQRDSAMYRCASSRDISYEQYFGPGTRLTVT.